This T cell receptor beta chain stems from a study of CXCR3-negative and CXCR3-positive naive CD8 T cells. Whole-study results and caveats: Memory CD8+ T cell repertoires were far less diverse than both naive subsets.

Researchers prepared the TRB cDNA libraries using 5' RACE with UMI labels. TCRdb re-called the 5' RACE reads; one entry per CDR3 protein, DNA not given. In all, the sample yields 56,000 or so distinct CDR3 sequences. Sorting was done in triplicate for each CD8+ T cell subset (about 330,000 cells each). As for this clonotype: Its cognate antigen is unknown.

Germline loops: CDR1 LGHDT, CDR2 YNNKEL (reference sequence). The CDR3 length is 15 residues. This TCR was sampled from a human donor in good health. Some clones in this sample may be carry-over from other donors' samples. The J gene is TRBJ2-5, the V gene TRBV3-1; TCRdb's D call, TRBD2, is unchecked because there is no DNA. Sequenced sample: memory CD8+ T cells from blood. The CDR3: CASSLRDSGQETQYF.